This T cell receptor (beta chain) originates from a study of beta chain features in type 1 diabetes. CDR1 and CDR2 from the germline V gene are GTSNPN and SVGIG (reference sequence). The CDR3 loop spans 13 amino acids. Unmatched junction bases numbered 6, after V lost 4 bases and J lost 5 bases. Regarding this clone: No antigen is known for it.

Study-level results: Shorter templates might be favored by PCR, and equally so in patients and in controls. Fewer insertions but more deletions were seen at VDJ junctions in type 1 diabetes patients. Significant though moderate, a shortening of TCRB CDR3s appeared in all four CD4+ subsets of Type 1 diabetes patients.

The authors reverse transcribed all of the isolated RNA, so sequencing captured expressed TCRB transcripts. Clones were read by immunoSEQ multiplex PCR, and TCRdb kept only the in-frame ones, dropping some. The table shows around 310,000 clones, with roughly 13% occurring only once. This chain joins TRBV30 and TRBJ2-3, with TRBD2 identical over 7 bases. The sequenced sample was naive CD4+ T cells from blood. The clonotype originates from a woman under 30 with type 1 diabetes. This CDR3 is CAWNRGSEDTQYF. The CDR3 DNA sequence: TGTGCCTGGAATCGCGGGAGCGAAGATACGCAGTATTTT.